The 22 T cell receptor beta chains below all came from one sample that was sequenced in a study of control samples from healthy donors and cancer patients. The assay was immunoSEQ multiplex PCR, and TCRdb's table has in-frame clones only and misses some. This sample carries 40,000 or so clones, approximately 90% of them seen once, and the ten largest clones take 22%. The sequenced sample consisted of PBMCs. The source of these receptors is a woman aged 40 to 50 with head and neck cancer.

DNA of the CDR3: TGCAGCGTTGGGGCCGACATCCGCTACTATGGCTACACCTTC. Residues: CSVGADIRYYGYTF. The chain links TRBV29-1 to TRBJ1-2; D not certain. Germline loops: CDR1 SQVTM, CDR2 ANQGSEA. The V gene lost 4 bases and the J gene lost 3 bases, with 15 bases spanning the gap. The CDR3 sequence is 14 residues long.

This chain uses TRBV5-1 with TRBJ2-7; D possibly corresponds to TRBD2 (5 bases). Germline CDR1 reads SGHRS; CDR2 reads YFSETQ. The CDR3 consists of 14 residues. Trimming shortened V by 2 bases and J by 3 bases, and 12 bases separated the two germline ends. CDR3 in DNA: TGCGCCAGCAGCTTTTCGGGATTAAACTACGAGCAGTACTTC. It is translated as CASSFSGLNYEQYF.

This clone was seen only once. J is TRBJ2-7 and V is TRBV28; 10 bases map to TRBD1. The V and J ends lost 6 bases and 3 bases, in that order; junction bases with no gene match: 11. The CDR3 contains 16 residues. The V gene's germline CDR1 is MDHEN and CDR2 SYDVKM. CDR3 nucleotides: TGTGCCAGCAGGACGACCTGGGGGACAGGGGTCTACGAGCAGTACTTC. It is translated as CASRTTWGTGVYEQYF.

V is TRBV19 and J is TRBJ2-2; no clear D. Germline CDR1 LNHDA, CDR2 SQIVND (reference sequence). V was shortened by 3 bases and J by 4 bases, with 12 bases between the two germline ends. The CDR3 sequence is 15 residues long. The CDR3 loop reads CASSMPGQFTGELFF. The CDR3 region has the DNA TGTGCCAGTAGTATGCCCGGGCAGTTCACCGGGGAGCTGTTTTTT.

The V gene is TRBV5-1, the J gene TRBJ1-2, with 8 bases lining up with TRBD1. Germline CDR1 reads SGHRS; CDR2 reads YFSETQ. V was clipped by 0 bases and J by 2 bases; unmatched bases: 3. This CDR3 region has 15 residues. Written as DNA, the CDR3 is TGCGCCAGCAGCTTGGGGGCAGGGGGCAACTATGGCTACACCTTC. This gives the protein CASSLGAGGNYGYTF. Filled out from reference TRBV5-1 and TRBJ1-2, the complete variable domain reads KAGVTQTPRYLIKTRGQQVTLSCSPISGHRSVSWYQQTPGQGLQFLFEYFSETQRNKGNFPGRFSGRQFSNSRSEMNVSTLELGDSALYLCASSLGAGGNYGYTFGSGTRLTVV.

The gene calls are TRBV7-4 and TRBJ2-7, with 8 positions matching TRBD2. Germline V lookup: CDR1 SGHVT, CDR2 SQSDAQ. Trimming removed 7 bases from V and 4 bases from J; junction bases left unmatched: 21. This CDR3 is built from 18 residues. CDR3: CASTPNPYSGLVQYEQYF. The CDR3 coding sequence is TGTGCCAGCACCCCCAACCCGTACTCGGGACTAGTTCAGTACGAGCAGTACTTC. Filled out from reference TRBV7-4 and TRBJ2-7, the complete variable domain reads GAGVSQSPRYKVAKRGRDVALRCDSISGHVTLYWYRQTLGQGSEVLTYSQSDAQRDKSGRPSGRFSAERPERSVSTLKIQRTEQGDSAVYLCASTPNPYSGLVQYEQYFGPGTRLTVT.

The chain links TRBV13 to TRBJ2-1; D gene uncertain. This CDR3 comprises 15 residues. Germline CDR1 and CDR2: PRHDT and FYEKMQ (reference sequence). Trimming removed 4 bases at V and 6 bases at J, with 16 bases between. CDR3 nucleotides: TGTGCCAGCAGCTCACCCCGAAGCACGACCAATGAGCAGTTCTTC. This sequence encodes CASSSPRSTTNEQFF.

The chain has TRBV28 and TRBJ2-3; the D gene could be TRBD1 or TRBD2 (5 bases each). CDR3 size: 14 residues. The germline gives CDR1 MDHEN, CDR2 SYDVKM. Deletions cut 8 bases from V and 4 bases from J, with 16 bases between. CDR3 protein: CASSGFSESDTQYF. CDR3 nucleotide sequence: TGTGCCAGCTCAGGGTTTAGCGAGTCAGATACGCAGTATTTT.

The chain is built from TRBV6-1 and TRBJ2-3; TRBD2 matches at 10 bases. CDR3 length: 16 residues. V lost 3 bases and J lost 3; bases outside the gene matches: 6. Germline assignment: CDR1 MNHNS and CDR2 SASEGT. The CDR3 is CASSEIAGGLTDTQYF. CDR3 DNA: TGTGCCAGCAGTGAGATAGCGGGGGGTCTAACAGATACGCAGTATTTT.

The gene calls are TRBV9 and TRBJ2-7; 7 bases match TRBD1. The CDR3 is 13 amino acids. Germline V gene data show CDR1 as SGDLS and CDR2 as YYNGEE. The J segment lost 3 bases and the V segment lost 0 bases, leaving 0 bases of the junction unmatched. The DNA for the CDR3 is TGTGCCAGCAGCGTAGGGGACAGCTACGAGCAGTACTTC. This translates into CASSVGDSYEQYF.

This chain connects TRBV14 to TRBJ2-1, with 12 nucleotides matching TRBD2. Germline CDR1 and CDR2: SGHDN and FVKESK. Trimming cost V 4 bases and J 5 bases; bases outside gene matches: 3. There are 15 residues in the CDR3. In DNA, the CDR3 is TGTGCCAGCAGCCTCCGGACTAGCGGGAACAATGAGCAGTTCTTC. This translates into CASSLRTSGNNEQFF.

This chain connects TRBV6-4 to TRBJ2-6; 12 bases match TRBD2. This CDR3 comprises 16 residues. V lost 4 bases and J lost 2; bases outside the gene matches: 0. Germline V gene sequence: CDR1 MRHNA, CDR2 SNTAGT. As DNA, the CDR3 is TGTGCCAGCAGTGCTAGCGGGGGGGCTGGGGCCAACGTCCTGACTTTC. It translates to CASSASGGAGANVLTF.

J is TRBJ2-2 and V is TRBV11-3; 7 bases are shared with TRBD2. CDR1 is SGHNT and CDR2 is YENEEA in the germline V gene. V was pared by 5 bases and J by 8 bases, with 5 bases of the junction left unmatched. The CDR3 sequence is 13 residues long. The CDR3, as DNA: TGTGCCAGCAGCCGGACTAGAAGTGGGGAGCTGTTTTTT. Translated, it gives CASSRTRSGELFF.

The chain carries TRBV3-1 (or the pseudogene TRBV3-2) and TRBJ2-3; perhaps TRBD2 as D (7 bases). The CDR3 has 13 residues. V shed 6 bases and J shed 3 bases, with 10 bases lying between them. CDR1 LGHDT and CDR2 YNNKEL come from the germline V gene (reference sequence). The CDR3 DNA is TGTGCCAGCAGTAGGGGGGGTACAGATACGCAGTATTTT. Translation: CASSRGGTDTQYF.

The chain carries TRBV5-1 and TRBJ2-5; D may match TRBD1 or TRBD2 (6 bases each). The CDR3 extends over 14 amino acids. Trimming took off 0 bases at V and 5 bases at J, with 11 bases between the two ends. Germline V CDR1 and CDR2: SGHRS, YFSETQ. The DNA for the CDR3 is TGCGCCAGCAGCTTGGGGGGGGCGTCGGAGACCCAGTACTTC. It encodes CASSLGGASETQYF.

The chain is built from TRBV20-1 and TRBJ2-1; D unclear. Germline loops: CDR1 DFQATT, CDR2 SNEGSKA (reference sequence). The length of the CDR3 is 11 residues. The germline V and J ends were trimmed by 8 bases and 3 bases, with 8 bases remaining between them. Here the CDR3 reads CSCLNYNEQFF. DNA for the CDR3: TGCAGTTGTCTCAACTACAATGAGCAGTTCTTC.

V gene TRBV5-5 combines with J gene TRBJ2-7; the match to TRBD1 covers 7 bases. With V trimmed by 2 bases and J by 2 bases, 4 bases remained unmatched. Germline CDR1 SGHKS, CDR2 YYEKEE (reference sequence). The CDR3 is made up of 14 amino acids. The CDR3 protein is CASSFRDRAYEQYF. The CDR3 nucleotides are TGTGCCAGCAGCTTCCGGGACAGAGCCTACGAGCAGTACTTC.

Only one count was recorded for this clone. This chain links TRBV28 with TRBJ2-7; maybe TRBD1 (6 bases). The V end was cut by 10 bases, the J end by 2 bases, with 18 bases between. The CDR3 totals 14 residues. Germline loops: CDR1 MDHEN, CDR2 SYDVKM. The CDR3 DNA reads TGTGCCATCAAGTCGGGACAAACTCCCTACGAGCAGTACTTC. The encoded protein is CAIKSGQTPYEQYF. Using reference TRBV28 and TRBJ2-7 for the parts outside the CDR3, the full variable domain is DVKVTQSSRYLVKRTGEKVFLECVQDMDHENMFWYRQDPGLGLRLIYFSYDVKMKEKGDIPEGYSVSREKKERFSLILESASTNQTSMYLCAIKSGQTPYEQYFGPGTRLTVT.

V gene TRBV18 combines with J gene TRBJ2-6; 7 bases align to TRBD1. In germline, CDR1 is KGHSH, CDR2 LQKENI. The CDR3 runs to 15 residues. Losses at the gene ends were 3 bases for V and 1 base for J; bases not matched to a gene: 0. The CDR3 sequence is CASSPTGSGANVLTF. CDR3 in DNA: TGTGCCAGCTCACCGACAGGGTCTGGGGCCAACGTCCTGACTTTC.

Regarding this clone: Within the sample, other DNA sequences also encode this same CDR3. The CDR3 protein is CASSPEGAAGESIRGRWREQYF. In DNA form, the CDR3 reads TGCGCCAGCAGCCCGGAGGGCGCAGCGGGAGAAAGTATTCGGGGGCGGTGGAGGGAGCAGTACTTC. The chain recombines TRBV5-1 with TRBJ2-7; 8 nucleotides line up with TRBD2. Trimming removed 4 bases from V and 7 bases from J; junction bases left unmatched: 34. Germline lookup yields CDR1 SGHRS and CDR2 YFSETQ. The CDR3 is made up of 22 amino acids.

The V call is TRBV11-2, the J call TRBJ1-5; D gene uncertain. Germline loops: CDR1 SGHAT, CDR2 FQNNGV. V lost 2 bases and J 6 bases, leaving 8 bases between the germline ends. This CDR3 is built from 13 residues. The CDR3 nucleotides read TGTGCCAGCAGCTTAAATTCGGGTCAGCCCCAGCATTTT. Its protein is CASSLNSGQPQHF.

The chain employs TRBV11-2 and TRBJ1-2, with TRBD1 matching 7 bases. Trimming cost V 1 base and J 5 bases; bases outside gene matches: 4. CDR1 and CDR2 (germline): SGHAT, FQNNGV. The CDR3 length is 14 residues. The CDR3 loop is CASSLARGYYGYTF. The CDR3 DNA reads TGTGCCAGCAGCTTAGCCAGGGGGTATTATGGCTACACCTTC.